Included here is one T cell receptor (beta chain) sequence, with context. This receptor's antigen is unknown. The sample holds no much larger clone one base away, and base qualities are not on file. These data originate in a study of primary melanoma T cells and metastatic recurrence (dated by TCRdb to 2018 to 2021). A note on the overall study: The cohort consisted of approximately 200 primary melanomas of stage T2 to T4, each more than 1 mm thick. The study examined whether T-cell fraction and T-cell repertoire clonality in primary melanoma tumors predicted patient outcome. The T-cell fraction measured by TCR beta sequencing was weighed against progression-free survival, the clinical outcome chosen for the comparison. Histopathological grading of tumor-infiltrating lymphocytes served as the comparison point for the T-cell fraction derived from sequencing. Overall results and qualifications from the work: Protection appeared to be conferred by a T-cell fraction above 20% regardless of ulceration status, mitotic rate or nodal disease. Adding T-cell fraction to tumor thickness reportedly improved progression-free survival prediction more than adding any other histopathological variable. An effective T-cell-mediated antitumor response in primary melanoma was framed by the authors only as a suggestion, not a demonstrated mechanism. The tumor T-cell fraction reportedly predicted progression-free survival independently of thickness, ulceration, mitotic rate and age.

Libraries were prepared through the immunoSEQ multiplex PCR assay. Primary melanoma tumor tissue underwent high-throughput sequencing of the T-cell receptor beta chain. The published analysis was carried out like this. TCRB CDR3 sharing between samples and the distribution of insertions and deletions were included in the repertoire analyses. A gradient-boosted model ranked how well the T-cell fraction predicted outcome compared with histopathological variables. This is the immuneACCESS table as TCRdb keeps it, with only in-frame sequences that have V and J called. A part of the clones is gone; compared with another copy, unresolved V genes explain less than half, and the rest is unexplained. From that table come the V and J calls and clone size; the DNA was used to work out D and trimming. This sample has about 1,500 clones in its table, and 77% of those were observed once. Roughly 35% of the sample is taken by the ten largest.

In the germline V gene, CDR1 corresponds to MNHGY and CDR2 to SAAAGT. The CDR3 spans 12 residues, from the cysteine through the phenylalanine. The sequence is cut down to CDR3 DNA, 36 bases in frame from base 1. V lost 8 bases and J lost 5 bases, and the count of bases not matched to a germline gene is 5. The primary melanoma of each patient had been surgically resected and was considered potentially curable but at risk of metastatic recurrence. This chain is built from TRBV6-8 and TRBJ1-1, with TRBD1 matching 7 junction bases. Material for sequencing was melanoma tumor tissue. The TCR originated in a human donor with melanoma. The CDR3 here reads CASGDRETEAFF. The DNA sequence is TGTGCCAGCGGAGACAGGGAAACTGAAGCTTTCTTT.